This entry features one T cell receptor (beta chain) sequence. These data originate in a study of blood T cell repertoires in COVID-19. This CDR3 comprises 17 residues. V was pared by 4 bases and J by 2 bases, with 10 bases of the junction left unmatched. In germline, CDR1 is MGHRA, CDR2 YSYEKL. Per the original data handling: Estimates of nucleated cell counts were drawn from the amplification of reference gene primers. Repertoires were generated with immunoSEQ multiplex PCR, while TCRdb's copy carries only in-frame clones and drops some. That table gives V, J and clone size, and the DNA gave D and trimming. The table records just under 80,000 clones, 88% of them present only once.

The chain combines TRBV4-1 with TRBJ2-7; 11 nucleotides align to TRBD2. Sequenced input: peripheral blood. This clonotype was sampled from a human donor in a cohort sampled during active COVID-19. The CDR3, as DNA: TGCGCCAGCAGCCCCCGAACTAGCGGGAGTATCACCTACGAGCAGTACTTC. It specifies CASSPRTSGSITYEQYF.